A single sample is the source of the 12 T cell receptor beta chains below, sequenced in a study of tumor-infiltrating lymphocytes in primary liver carcinoma. The researchers obtained blood RNA from unsorted whole blood and also extracted germline DNA. The authors made TCR beta cDNA from around 500 ng total RNA with a constant-region primer. Each TCR beta library was derived from three nested multiplex PCR rounds that employed slightly modified ARM-PCR. Amplification in the first two PCR rounds was performed using TRBV1-TRBV30 forward primers and a C-beta reverse primer for about 10 cycles each. TCRdb re-called the multiplex PCR reads through MiXCR, storing one row per CDR3 protein. The data hold 320,000 or so distinct CDR3 sequences, with 65% observed a single time. Input material: peripheral blood. These receptors were taken from a man in his forties or fifties with primary liver carcinoma and hepatitis B virus infection.

Regarding this clonotype: A read error is possible here, since a much larger clone lies one base away. The V gene is TRBV29-1, the J gene TRBJ1-4; no firm D call. CDR3 length: 12 amino acids. Trimming took off 4 bases at V and 8 bases at J, with 11 bases between the two ends. Germline V gene data show CDR1 as SQVTM and CDR2 as ANQGSEA. The CDR3 protein is CSVVVSAEKLFF. CDR3 nucleotide sequence: TGCAGCGTTGTGGTGAGCGCCGAAAAACTGTTTTTT.

The rearrangement joins TRBV5-1 to TRBJ1-1; 7 bases align to TRBD1. Germline CDR1 is SGHRS and CDR2 is YFSETQ. V shed 7 bases and J 4 bases; nucleotides not matched to a gene: 7. The CDR3 length is 13 residues. The CDR3 spells CASSGGGFTEAFF. CDR3 DNA: TGCGCCAGCTCAGGGGGGGGCTTCACTGAAGCTTTCTTT.

In the case of this clonotype: A much larger clone differs by one base, so this may be a read error. The rearrangement links TRBV29-1 to TRBJ1-1; possibly TRBD1 for D (5 bases). Germline V gene lookup returns CDR1 SQVTM and CDR2 ANQGSEA. This CDR3 comprises 13 residues. Trimming stripped 7 bases from V and 4 bases from J, with 16 bases between. The CDR3 sequence is CSAAGTVSTEAFF. CDR3 nucleotides: TGCAGCGCCGCAGGGACGGTGAGCACTGAAGCTTTCTTT.

With regard to this clonotype: Without the conserved terminal phenylalanine or tryptophan, this CDR3 likely stems from a read error. The chain has TRBV6-1 and TRBJ1-6, with no clear D. V dropped 4 bases and J dropped 10 bases, with 14 bases sitting between them. Germline V gene lookup returns CDR1 MNHNS and CDR2 SASEGT. There are 14 residues in the CDR3. CDR3 sequence reads: CASSVWQVFSPLHI. As DNA, the CDR3 is TGTGCCAGCAGTGTGTGGCAGGTGTTCTCACCCCTCCACATT.

A note on this clonotype: Since a much larger clone is just one base distant, this may be a read error. J is TRBJ2-5 and V is TRBV6-6, with 11 bases lining up with TRBD2. In germline, CDR1 is MNHNY, CDR2 SVGAGI (reference sequence). There are 15 residues in the CDR3. DNA of the CDR3: TGTGCCAGCAGCGAGGGGACTAGCGGTCAAGAGACCCATTACTTC. This codes for CASSEGTSGQETHYF.

For this clonotype: A much larger clone lies a single base off, so this may be a read error. The chain joins TRBV10-2 to TRBJ1-4; the D is unclear. The CDR3 is 14 amino acids. CDR1 and CDR2 (germline): WSHSY, SAAADI. CDR3 in amino acids: CVSTSSGLNEKLFF. DNA for the CDR3: TGCGTCAGCACTTCATCGGGCCTTAATGAAAAACTGTTTTTT.

The chain has TRBV20-1 and TRBJ1-2; D unresolved. Germline CDR1 DFQATT, CDR2 SNEGSKA (reference sequence). The length of the CDR3 is 12 residues. The V end lost 6 bases, the J end lost 6 bases, and 14 bases lay between the germline ends. DNA for the CDR3: TGCAGTGCCCCCGAAGGGTCGGATGGCTACACCTTC. It is translated as CSAPEGSDGYTF.

Regarding this clonotype: The junction departs from germline at one end; a sequencing error may be responsible. This rearrangement joins TRBV6-5 to TRBJ2-7, with 10 bases that match TRBD1. This CDR3 is 13 amino acids long. Germline lookup yields CDR1 MNHEY and CDR2 SVGAGI. CDR3 loop: CASSWDRGYGQYF. The CDR3 coding sequence is TGTGCCAGCAGTTGGGACAGGGGTTACGGGCAGTACTTC.

The chain recombines TRBV14 with TRBJ2-5; tentative D call: TRBD1 (5 bases). Trimming took 0 bases from V and 1 from J, leaving 9 bases between them. CDR3 size: 15 residues. Per the germline V gene, CDR1 is SGHDN and CDR2 is FVKESK. CDR3 DNA sequence: TGTGCCAGCAGCCAAGATTTGGGGCCCCAAGAGACCCAGTACTTC. Its translation: CASSQDLGPQETQYF. The variable domain in full, completed from reference TRBV14 and TRBJ2-5, reads EAGVTQFPSHSVIEKGQTVTLRCDPISGHDNLYWYRRVMGKEIKFLLHFVKESKQDESGMPNNRFLAERTGGTYSTLKVQPAELEDSGVYFCASSQDLGPQETQYFGPGTRLLVL.

This chain connects TRBV6-6 to TRBJ2-1; D is unclear. The CDR3 runs 13 residues. CDR1 and CDR2 from the germline V gene are MNHNY and SVGAGI (reference sequence). V was pared by 2 bases and J by 3 bases, with 5 bases between. The CDR3 protein is CASSYGVYNEQFF. The CDR3 nucleotides read TGTGCCAGCAGTTACGGAGTCTACAATGAGCAGTTCTTC.

Worth noting for this clonotype: This clone may be a read error of a much larger clone one base away. The chain joins TRBV4-3 to TRBJ2-7; D is undetermined. Germline V gene sequence: CDR1 LGHNA, CDR2 YSLEER. This CDR3 region has 14 residues. The CDR3, as DNA: TGCGCCAGCAGCCAAGATCCTACGCACTACGAGGAGTACTTC. Protein sequence: CASSQDPTHYEEYF.

As to this clonotype: The germline gene is not matched at one end of the junction; a read error may be the cause. This chain links TRBV5-1 with TRBJ2-7; D may be TRBD1 (6 bases). CDR3 length equals 15 residues. Per germline, CDR1 SGHRS and CDR2 YFSETQ. The CDR3 sequence: CASSPTGHQVDEQYF. In DNA form, the CDR3 reads TGCGCCAGCAGCCCGACGGGACACCAGGTGGACGAACAGTACTTC.